Listed below are T cell receptor beta chains from one sample, sequenced in a study of immune evolution from preneoplasia to lung adenocarcinoma. Using immunoSEQ multiplex PCR, the repertoire was profiled, and TCRdb retains in-frame clones only, with some absent. The table shows 10,000 or so clones, with around 79% occurring only once. Sequencing input: FFPE minimally invasive lung adenocarcinoma tissue. These receptors all stem from a donor at least 70 years old with lung adenocarcinoma. The CDR3 runs from the conserved cysteine through the conserved F or W. Fields, in order: J gene, clone size, D gene, V gene, CDR3 DNA, CDR3 protein. The D gene is left open where the match is weak. Size is stated for part of the rows, as once, few or many counts, or as a class when the clone is expanded.

TRBJ1-4,NA,NA,TRBV19,TGTGCCAGTAGTATTTACGTCGGAGAAAAACTGTTTTTT,CASSIYVGEKLFF
TRBJ1-2,NA,NA,TRBV7-8,TGTGCCAGCAGCCCCAGTCCGGCGGGTGCCTATGGCTACACCTTC,CASSPSPAGAYGYTF
TRBJ2-5,NA,NA,TRBV5-1,TGCGCCAGCAGCTTGGTTGCTAACAGTCAAGAGACCCAGTACTTC,CASSLVANSQETQYF
TRBJ1-4,NA,NA,TRBV29-1,TGCAGCGTTGCTGGGAGTTCGGCTAATGAAAAACTGTTTTTT,CSVAGSSANEKLFF
TRBJ2-1,NA,TRBD2,TRBV5-4,TGTGCCAGCAGCTTGGGGGCTAGCGGGAGTACCAGGAATGAGCAGTTCTTC,CASSLGASGSTRNEQFF
TRBJ2-3,few,NA,TRBV6-1,TGTGCCAGCAGTGTGACAGTTCGTAGCACAGATACGCAGTATTTT,CASSVTVRSTDTQYF
TRBJ2-7,few,TRBD2,TRBV14,TGTGCCAGCAGCCAAGCTCACACTAGCGGGAGCTACGAGCAGTACTTC,CASSQAHTSGSYEQYF
TRBJ2-5,NA,NA,TRBV30,TGTGCCTGGACAGTGTACCAAGAGACCCAGTACTTC,CAWTVYQETQYF
TRBJ2-1,NA,TRBD2,TRBV11-3,TGTGCCAGCAGCCCGGGACTAGCCGAGTTGGATGAGCAGTTCTTC,CASSPGLAELDEQFF
TRBJ2-7,NA,NA,TRBV23-1,TGCGCCAGCAGTCAAGGTGACTACGAGCAGTACTTC,CASSQGDYEQYF
TRBJ2-1,NA,TRBD2,TRBV7-6,TGTGCCAGCAGCTTAGTTGTTAGCGGGAAATACAATGAGCAGTTCTTC,CASSLVVSGKYNEQFF
TRBJ2-2,once,NA,TRBV29-1,TGCAGCGTGATCCGGGCCTCTACCGGGGAGCTGTTTTTT,CSVIRASTGELFF
TRBJ1-2,NA,TRBD1,TRBV15,TGTGCCACCAGTGACGGGACAGGGGCTCTTGGAATTGGTGGCTACACCTTC,CATSDGTGALGIGGYTF
TRBJ1-2,NA,TRBD1,TRBV2,TGTGCCAGCACCCGGACAGGGGGGCACACCTTC,CASTRTGGHTF
TRBJ2-1,once,NA,TRBV7-3,TGTGCCAGCAGCCCCTATGCGGCTATTCGTAATGAGCAGTTCTTC,CASSPYAAIRNEQFF
TRBJ2-3,NA,TRBD2,TRBV9,TGTGCCAGCAGCGAGGGGACTAGCACCGCCACAGATACGCAGTATTTT,CASSEGTSTATDTQYF
TRBJ2-3,NA,TRBD2,TRBV5-1,TGCGCCAGCAGCTTGATGGGAGGGGGCACAGATACGCAGTATTTT,CASSLMGGGTDTQYF
TRBJ2-7,NA,NA,TRBV9,TGTGCCAGCAGCGTAGAGGCAGGGAGCTACGAGCAGTACTTC,CASSVEAGSYEQYF
TRBJ1-1,NA,NA,TRBV28,TGTGCCAGCAGCTACCCCCCCGGGGGCTCTAGGGTCACTGAAGCTTTCTTT,CASSYPPGGSRVTEAFF
TRBJ2-2,NA,NA,TRBV19,TGTGCCAGTAGCGACGGGGAGCTGTTTTTT,CASSDGELFF
TRBJ2-5,NA,TRBD2,TRBV5-1,TGCGCCAGCAGCGTAACTAGCGGGAGTGGCGAGACCCAGTACTTC,CASSVTSGSGETQYF
TRBJ1-2,NA,NA,TRBV28,TGTGCCAGCAGTCGGGCGGGCTACACCTTC,CASSRAGYTF
TRBJ1-2,NA,NA,TRBV9,TGTGCCAGCAGCGTAGCTGGGGAAGCTAACTATGGCTACACCTTC,CASSVAGEANYGYTF
TRBJ2-7,few,NA,TRBV5-1,TGCGCCAGCAGCTTGACGGGAACTAGCGAGCAGTACTTC,CASSLTGTSEQYF
TRBJ1-1,few,NA,TRBV28,TGTGCCAGCAGAAACAACATGAACACTGAAGCTTTCTTT,CASRNNMNTEAFF
TRBJ2-5,NA,NA,TRBV19,TGTGCCAGTAGGCGACAGAGCGGCGGGGAGACCCAGTACTTC,CASRRQSGGETQYF
TRBJ2-7,once,TRBD2,TRBV23-1,TGCGCCAGCAGTCAATCATGGCTAGCGGGAGGGCCATCGAAGAGCTCCTACGAGCAGTACTTC,CASSQSWLAGGPSKSSYEQYF
TRBJ2-7,NA,TRBD2,TRBV9,TGTGCCAGCAGCGTAGAGGGAGCGGGACCTCTACACTTC,CASSVEGAGPLHF
TRBJ2-3,NA,NA,TRBV10-3,TGTGCCATCAGTGAGCCCGGGACGGGCACAGATACGCAGTATTTT,CAISEPGTGTDTQYF
TRBJ1-3,NA,NA,TRBV5-6,TGTGCCAGCAGCCCCCCTCTCGGAAACACCATATATTTT,CASSPPLGNTIYF
TRBJ2-7,NA,TRBD1,TRBV11-2,TGTGCCAGCAAAGGCCAGGGGGCCTACGAGCAGTACTTC,CASKGQGAYEQYF
TRBJ2-5,once,NA,TRBV30,TGTGCCTGTGGGTTGGGCCAGTACTTC,CACGLGQYF
TRBJ2-7,NA,TRBD2,TRBV27,TGTGCCAGCAGTCGCACTAGCGGGAGTTACGAGCAGTACTTC,CASSRTSGSYEQYF
TRBJ1-4,NA,TRBD1,TRBV5-1,TGCGCCAGCAGCAGCACGACAGGGGGAGTTGAAAAACTGTTTTTT,CASSSTTGGVEKLFF
TRBJ1-2,NA,TRBD1,TRBV27,TGTGCCAGCAGTCTCAGATGGGACAGGGATTACTATGGCTACACCTTC,CASSLRWDRDYYGYTF
TRBJ1-2,NA,NA,TRBV9,TGTGCCAGCAGTACCTTCGACAGATCCCCCGCAGGGAGCGGCTACACCTTC,CASSTFDRSPAGSGYTF
TRBJ2-3,few,TRBD1,TRBV29-1,TGCAGCGTTCCGGGACAGGGGGCTGATCATACGCAGTATTTT,CSVPGQGADHTQYF
TRBJ2-7,NA,TRBD2,TRBV5-4,TGTGCCAGCAGCATGGGACTAGAAATCTACGAGCAGTACTTC,CASSMGLEIYEQYF
TRBJ1-5,NA,TRBD1,TRBV6-1,TGTGCCAGCAGTGCTAGGGACAGGGGAAACAATCAGCCCCAGCATTTT,CASSARDRGNNQPQHF
TRBJ1-4,NA,NA,TRBV6-1,TGTGCCAGCAGTGATTTAGGCGGGGAAAAACTGTTTTTT,CASSDLGGEKLFF
TRBJ2-2,NA,NA,TRBV28,TGTGCCAGCAGTTCGCCCACCGGGGAGCTGTTTTTT,CASSSPTGELFF
TRBJ1-2,NA,NA,TRBV2,TGTGCCAGCAAGCCAAGAATGTATGGCTACACCTTC,CASKPRMYGYTF
TRBJ2-5,NA,TRBD2,TRBV19,TGTGCCAGTAGTCCGGACGGACTAGCGGGAGTCTTTTCAGAGACCCAGTACTTC,CASSPDGLAGVFSETQYF